This TCR beta chain was observed in a study of post-analysis software for immune sequencing data. On the study more broadly: Patients had relapsing-remitting, secondary progressive or progressive-relapsing multiple sclerosis; some lacked subtype. Points from the study as a whole: Significantly lower normalized Chao1 diversity was found in patients with multiple sclerosis relative to controls. Included in a set of five TRBV segments more frequent in patients than controls were TRBV5-6, TRBV5-1 and TRBV20-1. Co-batched samples clustered tightly together by F measure.

Worth noting for this clonotype: Antigen: not known.

The CDR3 runs to 12 residues. CDR1 is SGDLS and CDR2 is YYNGEE in the germline V gene. Between the trimmed V and J ends, which lost 4 bases and 5 bases, there was a span of 7 bases. Included in the TCR beta cDNA libraries were unique molecular identifiers. A single record per CDR3 protein comes from TCRdb applying MiXCR to the PCR reads. The table records about 540,000 distinct CDR3 sequences, approximately 31% of them present only once. This clonotype was obtained from a girl aged 2-17 years with multiple sclerosis. Material: blood. V is TRBV9 and J is TRBJ2-1, with D unresolved. The CDR3 nucleotides read TGTGCCAGCAGCCCACCGCACAATGAGCAGTTCTTC. This encodes CASSPPHNEQFF.